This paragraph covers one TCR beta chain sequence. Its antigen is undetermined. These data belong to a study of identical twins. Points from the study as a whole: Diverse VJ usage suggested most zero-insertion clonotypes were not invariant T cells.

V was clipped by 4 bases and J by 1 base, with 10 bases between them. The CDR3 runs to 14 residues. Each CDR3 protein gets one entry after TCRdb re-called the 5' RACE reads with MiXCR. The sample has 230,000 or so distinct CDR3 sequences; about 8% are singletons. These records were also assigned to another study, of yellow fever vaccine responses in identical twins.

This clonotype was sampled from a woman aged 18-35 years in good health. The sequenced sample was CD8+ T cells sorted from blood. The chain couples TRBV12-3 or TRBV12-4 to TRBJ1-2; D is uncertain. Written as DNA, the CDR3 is TGTGCCAGCAGTTACCTGGGAGTTAACTATGGCTACACCTTC. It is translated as CASSYLGVNYGYTF.